The 5 T cell receptor beta chains below all came from one sample that was sequenced in a study of T cell clusters in autoimmune cytopenias. Each sample's input was 250 to 300 ng genomic DNA, roughly 38,000 genome equivalents. TRB was amplified by touch-down multiplex PCR, primer pools A and B combined. Reanalyzing the multiplex PCR reads, TCRdb keeps one entry per CDR3 protein, without DNA. The listing contains around 3,000 distinct CDR3 sequences. The sample taken for sequencing was peripheral blood. The source of these receptors is a human donor with an autoimmune cytopenia or autoimmune hepatitis (not recorded which).

The chain links TRBV18 to TRBJ2-1; TCRdb names TRBD2, which stays unverified in the absence of DNA. CDR3 length equals 17 residues. CDR1 and CDR2 (germline): KGHSH, LQKENI. This CDR3 reads CASSPGLADYSYNEQFF. Supplemented by reference TRBV18 and TRBJ2-1, the full variable domain reads NAGVMQNPRHLVRRRGQEARLRCSPMKGHSHVYWYRQLPEEGLKFMVYLQKENIIDESGMPKERFSAEFPKEGPSILRIQQVVRGDSAAYFCASSPGLADYSYNEQFFGPGTRLTVL.

Measured by frequency, this clonotype is large (0.1 to 1%). This sequence joins TRBV5-6 and TRBJ2-7; TCRdb outputs TRBD2, but without DNA this stays unchecked. The CDR3 extends over 14 amino acids. Germline V CDR1 and CDR2: SGHDT, YYEEEE. The CDR3 region is CASSLTSGSYEQYF.

This clonotype counts as large by frequency. CDR3 protein: CASSPTGGYEQYF. The chain combines TRBV5-6 with TRBJ2-7; with no DNA, the TCRdb D assignment of TRBD1 cannot be verified. Germline-derived CDR1 and CDR2 are SGHDT and YYEEEE. The CDR3 is made up of 13 amino acids. Full variable domain (remainder filled in from reference TRBV5-6 and TRBJ2-7): DAGVTQSPTHLIKTRGQQVTLRCSPKSGHDTVSWYQQALGQGPQFIFQYYEEEERQRGNFPDRFSGHQFPNYSSELNVNALLLGDSALYLCASSPTGGYEQYFGPGTRLTVT.

This clonotype ranks as medium-sized in terms of frequency. J is TRBJ1-2 and V is TRBV20-1; the D call from TCRdb, TRBD1, cannot be confirmed without DNA. The CDR3 contains 13 residues. Germline-derived CDR1 and CDR2 are DFQATT and SNEGSKA (reference sequence). The CDR3: CSASYRGNYGYTF.

By frequency, this clonotype is medium-sized. The rearrangement joins TRBV27 to TRBJ2-2; there is no DNA to check the TCRdb D call of TRBD1. In germline, CDR1 is MNHEY, CDR2 SMNVEV (reference sequence). The length of the CDR3 is 14 residues. The CDR3 reads CASSFSRGRWELFF.